The 20 T cell receptor beta chains below all came from one sample that was sequenced in a study of cytomegalovirus exposure and HLA in healthy donors. Produced via immunoSEQ multiplex PCR; TCRdb's table is partial and in-frame only. The table has 97,000 or so clones, just under 95% seen once. Sequencing was performed on PBMCs. The receptors shown here come from a woman in her late teens or twenties in good health and CMV-seronegative.

The chain employs TRBV19 and TRBJ1-2; 7 nucleotides match TRBD1. The CDR3 contains 13 residues. Germline CDR1 LNHDA, CDR2 SQIVND (reference sequence). With V trimmed by 6 bases and J by 6 bases, 7 bases remained unmatched. The CDR3 sequence is CASSPTGLHGYTF. The DNA of the CDR3 is TGTGCCAGTAGCCCGACAGGGCTACATGGCTACACCTTC.

J is TRBJ1-4 and V is TRBV30; TRBD1 might be the D (6 bases). Trimming left V 3 bases short and J 3 bases short, with 17 bases between. This CDR3 is built from 16 residues. Germline V gene data show CDR1 as GTSNPN and CDR2 as SVGIG (reference sequence). DNA for the CDR3: TGTGCCTGGAGCGCAAAGAAACAGGGATCTAATGAAAAACTGTTTTTT. This translates into CAWSAKKQGSNEKLFF.

The chain links TRBV6-1 to TRBJ2-7, with D maybe TRBD1 (5 bases). The CDR3 has 14 residues. Trimming removed 5 bases at V and 1 base at J, with 12 bases between. The germline V gene has CDR1 MNHNS and CDR2 SASEGT. CDR3 bases: TGTGCCAGCAGTCCCCGGACAACGTCCTACGAGCAGTACTTC. Translating it yields CASSPRTTSYEQYF.

This chain links TRBV5-4 with TRBJ2-3; TRBD1 agrees at 7 bases. Germline values: CDR1 SGHNT, CDR2 YYREEE (reference sequence). The junction had 2 bases not matched to a gene; V was cut back by 0 bases and J by 4 bases. This CDR3 spans 14 amino acids. The CDR3 spells CASSLEQGSDTQYF. In DNA, the CDR3 is TGTGCCAGCAGCTTGGAACAGGGGTCAGATACGCAGTATTTT.

The V call is TRBV9, the J call TRBJ2-1, with D unclear. This CDR3 is 13 amino acids long. Deletions cut 0 bases from V and 5 bases from J, with 6 bases between. In germline, CDR1 is SGDLS, CDR2 YYNGEE. CDR3 DNA sequence: TGTGCCAGCAGCGTAGCACAGCACAATGAGCAGTTCTTC. This sequence encodes CASSVAQHNEQFF.

A remark on this clone: Other nucleotide sequences in the sample specify the same CDR3. The chain uses TRBV9 and TRBJ2-3, with TRBD2 identical over 13 bases. Germline V gives CDR1 SGDLS, CDR2 YYNGEE. The V and J ends lost 0 bases and 6 bases, in that order; junction bases with no gene match: 4. The CDR3 sequence is 16 residues long. In DNA, the CDR3 is TGTGCCAGCAGCGTAGGACTAGCGGGGGGCGGGGATACGCAGTATTTT. It codes for CASSVGLAGGGDTQYF.

The V call is TRBV5-1, the J call TRBJ2-2, with D perhaps matching TRBD1 (6 bases). CDR3 length equals 15 residues. Germline CDR1 reads SGHRS; CDR2 reads YFSETQ. V shed 4 bases and J shed 3 bases, with 13 bases lying between them. CDR3 nucleotide sequence: TGCGCCAGCAGCGTCGACAGGCCTGACACCGGGGAGCTGTTTTTT. It yields the protein CASSVDRPDTGELFF.

J is TRBJ2-1 and V is TRBV2, with 10 bases aligning to TRBD1. Germline CDR1 SNHLY, CDR2 FYNNEI. CDR3 length: 14 residues. J gave up 8 bases and V 8 bases, and 9 bases lay outside the gene matches. CDR3: CASGGDRGRDEQFF. CDR3 sequence (DNA): TGTGCCAGCGGAGGGGACAGGGGTCGCGATGAGCAGTTCTTC. Supplemented by reference TRBV2 and TRBJ2-1, the full variable domain reads EPEVTQTPSHQVTQMGQEVILRCVPISNHLYFYWYRQILGQKVEFLVSFYNNEISEKSEIFDDQFSVERPDGSNFTLKIRSTKLEDSAMYFCASGGDRGRDEQFFGPGTRLTVL.

The chain joins TRBV9 to TRBJ2-2; TRBD2 matches 11 bases. Germline values: CDR1 SGDLS, CDR2 YYNGEE. The trim removed 4 bases at V and 0 bases at J, leaving 2 bases unmatched. This CDR3 is built from 16 residues. CDR3 sequence reads: CASSLAGGANTGELFF. The DNA of the CDR3 is TGTGCCAGCAGCTTAGCGGGAGGGGCGAACACCGGGGAGCTGTTTTTT.

J is TRBJ1-2 and V is TRBV19, with D possibly TRBD1 on 6 matching bases. V lost 8 bases and J 2 bases, leaving 12 bases between the germline ends. CDR1 and CDR2 from the germline V gene are LNHDA and SQIVND (reference sequence). This CDR3 has 13 residues. The CDR3 spells CASSQGLNYGYTF. For the CDR3, the DNA is TGTGCCAGTTCACAGGGTCTAAACTATGGCTACACCTTC.

The gene calls are TRBV25-1 and TRBJ2-7; 8 nucleotides match TRBD1. The J segment lost 6 bases and the V segment lost 1 base, leaving 17 bases of the junction unmatched. Germline V lookup: CDR1 MGHDK, CDR2 SYGVNS. CDR3 length equals 18 residues. The CDR3 protein is CASSELPEGGQGFSEQYF. CDR3 nucleotides: TGTGCCAGCAGTGAATTACCTGAGGGCGGACAGGGTTTTTCCGAGCAGTACTTC.

The chain has TRBV30 and TRBJ1-4; D is unresolved. Germline assignment: CDR1 GTSNPN and CDR2 SVGIG (reference sequence). V dropped 2 bases and J dropped 4 bases, with 14 bases sitting between them. This CDR3 spans 15 amino acids. The CDR3 DNA is TGTGCCTGGAGTAAGGAGGATCGGGTTAATGAAAAACTGTTTTTT. It translates to CAWSKEDRVNEKLFF.

The rearrangement joins TRBV6-6 to TRBJ1-2; D is possibly TRBD1 (6 bases). The length of the CDR3 is 13 residues. Per the germline V gene, CDR1 is MNHNY and CDR2 is SVGAGI (reference sequence). The V end was cut by 6 bases, the J end by 7 bases, with 15 bases between. The DNA of the CDR3 is TGTGCCAGCAGCCCTCTCATAGGGGGTGGCTACACCTTC. Residues: CASSPLIGGGYTF.

V is TRBV5-6 and J is TRBJ1-2; possibly TRBD1 for D (5 bases). The V gene lost 0 bases and the J gene lost 6 bases, with 9 bases spanning the gap. CDR1 SGHDT and CDR2 YYEEEE come from the germline V gene. The CDR3 runs to 13 residues. Written as DNA, the CDR3 is TGTGCCAGCAGCTTGGTACAGGATCATGGCTACACCTTC. Translating it yields CASSLVQDHGYTF.

The gene calls are TRBV10-2 and TRBJ1-1; 7 bases are a match to TRBD1. The germline gives CDR1 WSHSY, CDR2 SAAADI. The CDR3 totals 12 residues. The trim removed 5 bases at V and 7 bases at J, leaving 4 bases unmatched. The CDR3 spells CASSLTGVEAFF. In DNA form, the CDR3 reads TGCGCCAGCAGTTTAACAGGGGTTGAAGCTTTCTTT.

This clone was seen once. This sequence joins TRBV11-2 and TRBJ2-7; D is perhaps TRBD1 (5 bases). V lost 5 bases and J lost 0, with 14 bases in between. The CDR3 is 15 residues long. CDR1 is SGHAT, CDR2 FQNNGV, per germline. Here the CDR3 reads CASSLSTVSSYEQYF. The DNA of the CDR3 is TGTGCCAGCAGCCTATCGACAGTAAGCTCCTACGAGCAGTACTTC.

V is TRBV19 and J is TRBJ2-3; a possible D gene is TRBD2 (5 bases). Trimming pared 3 bases from V and 2 bases from J, leaving 15 bases between. Germline lookup yields CDR1 LNHDA and CDR2 SQIVND (reference sequence). The length of the CDR3 is 16 residues. CDR3 nucleotides: TGTGCCAGTAGTATCCTGCTGAGCGGCTTCACAGATACGCAGTATTTT. Its protein is CASSILLSGFTDTQYF.

The chain carries TRBV7-9 and TRBJ2-3; tentative D call: TRBD2 (7 bases). CDR1 and CDR2 (germline): SEHNR, FQNEAQ (reference sequence). Trimming pared 7 bases from V and 4 bases from J, leaving 12 bases between. The CDR3 sequence is 13 residues long. In DNA, the CDR3 is TGTGCCAGCATCCTAGGGGGGGCAGATACGCAGTATTTT. This encodes CASILGGADTQYF.

The chain's CDR3 is CASRADYSGANVLTF. DNA for the CDR3: TGTGCCAGCAGAGCGGATTACTCTGGGGCCAACGTCCTGACTTTC. The chain employs TRBV27 and TRBJ2-6; possible D gene TRBD2, 5 bases. Germline-derived CDR1 and CDR2 are MNHEY and SMNVEV (reference sequence). The CDR3 spans 15 residues. V lost 6 bases and J lost 0, with 9 bases in between.

The V and J genes are TRBV5-1 and TRBJ2-5; possibly TRBD1 for D (5 bases). CDR3 length: 13 amino acids. V lost 4 bases to trimming and J lost 4 bases, with 11 bases between them. CDR1 SGHRS and CDR2 YFSETQ come from the germline V gene. Written as DNA, the CDR3 is TGCGCCAGCAGCCAGGGTTTAACAGAGACCCAGTACTTC. It yields the protein CASSQGLTETQYF.